These 14 T cell receptor beta chains share one sample of origin, sequenced in a study of blood T cell repertoires in COVID-19. Assay: immunoSEQ multiplex PCR; the TCRdb copy retains only in-frame clones and omits some. The table has about 150,000 clones, about nine tenths seen once. The sequenced material came from PBMCs or T cells enriched from blood (not recorded which). Every receptor here comes from a woman aged 40 to 49 who had been exposed to COVID-19.

The chain links TRBV19 to TRBJ2-1; maybe TRBD1 (6 bases). Germline V gives CDR1 LNHDA, CDR2 SQIVND (reference sequence). V was clipped by 4 bases and J by 0 bases, with 10 bases between them. There are 15 residues in the CDR3. The CDR3 loop is CASSTGQFSYNEQFF. In nucleotides, the CDR3 is TGTGCCAGTAGTACTGGACAGTTCTCCTACAATGAGCAGTTCTTC.

This clone appeared a single time. This chain links TRBV19 with TRBJ2-1, with unresolved D. This CDR3 comprises 13 residues. The germline V gene has CDR1 LNHDA and CDR2 SQIVND (reference sequence). V was pared by 2 bases and J by 5 bases, with 7 bases between. The CDR3 coding sequence is TGTGCCAGTAGTATACAATCGGACAATGAGCAGTTCTTC. Its protein is CASSIQSDNEQFF.

This chain joins TRBV5-1 and TRBJ2-5, with 8 bases lining up with TRBD1. Trimming took 0 bases from V and 5 from J; bases not matched to a gene: 9. CDR3 size: 16 residues. Germline values: CDR1 SGHRS, CDR2 YFSETQ. CDR3 coding DNA: TGCGCCAGCAGCTTGGCTCTCCCACAGGGGGGCGAGACCCAGTACTTC. Amino acid sequence: CASSLALPQGGETQYF.

The rearrangement links TRBV27 to TRBJ2-2, with D unresolved. Germline V CDR1 and CDR2: MNHEY, SMNVEV (reference sequence). Deletions cut 1 base from V and 7 bases from J, with 13 bases between. This CDR3 region has 15 residues. This chain's CDR3 is CASSLFDRGSGELFF. For the CDR3, the DNA is TGTGCCAGCAGTTTATTCGATAGAGGAAGCGGGGAGCTGTTTTTT.

The CDR3 reads CASRPTGKGYTF. The CDR3 DNA reads TGTGCCAGCAGACCGACAGGCAAGGGCTACACCTTC. The V call is TRBV6-5, the J call TRBJ1-2, with D tentatively TRBD1 (6 bases). Trimming took 6 bases from V and 8 from J, leaving 13 bases between them. This CDR3 spans 12 amino acids. Germline values: CDR1 MNHEY, CDR2 SVGAGI.

The chain has TRBV6-2 or TRBV6-3 and TRBJ2-1, with 9 bases fitting TRBD2. From germline, CDR1 is MNHEY and CDR2 SVGEGT. This CDR3 contains 14 residues. V lost 4 bases, J lost 8 bases, and 6 bases stayed unmatched. In DNA form, the CDR3 reads TGTGCCAGCAGTTGGGCGGGAGGGCAAGATGAGCAGTTCTTC. Its translation is CASSWAGGQDEQFF.

The V and J genes are TRBV6-1 and TRBJ2-7; a possible D gene is TRBD1 (6 bases). The CDR3 contains 12 residues. Germline V CDR1 and CDR2: MNHNS, SASEGT. V dropped 9 bases and J dropped 2 bases, with 11 bases sitting between them. CDR3 residues: CASQGSTYEQYF. DNA of the CDR3: TGTGCCAGTCAGGGGAGCACCTACGAGCAGTACTTC.

The chain joins TRBV2 to TRBJ2-1; TRBD2 aligns across 8 bases. CDR1 is SNHLY, CDR2 FYNNEI, per germline. This CDR3 has 15 residues. With 4 bases clipped from V and 1 base from J, the junction kept 3 bases outside the gene matches. CDR3 protein: CASSGAGGSYNEQFF. DNA for the CDR3: TGTGCCAGCAGTGGGGCGGGGGGTTCCTACAATGAGCAGTTCTTC.

This clone has more than one count but fewer than ten. V and J are TRBV7-9 and TRBJ2-1; 12 bases are a match to TRBD2. Germline lookup yields CDR1 SEHNR and CDR2 FQNEAQ (reference sequence). Trimming cost V 2 bases and J 7 bases; bases outside gene matches: 12. The length of the CDR3 is 18 residues. This CDR3 is CASSLPHRLAGVLNEQFF. Written as DNA, the CDR3 is TGTGCCAGCAGCTTACCACATCGACTAGCGGGAGTTTTGAATGAGCAGTTCTTC.

This chain joins TRBV7-9 and TRBJ1-3; 12 positions match TRBD1. J was trimmed by 4 bases and V by 0 bases; bases with no gene match: 10. CDR1 and CDR2 (germline): SEHNR, FQNEAQ (reference sequence). The CDR3 runs to 19 residues. CDR3 coding DNA: TGTGCCAGCAGCTTAGCCGGGACAGGGGGCTATACTCCCGGAAACACCATATATTTT. Residues: CASSLAGTGGYTPGNTIYF.

Written as DNA, the CDR3 is TGTGCCAGCAGCCCGAGGGACAACTCTGGGGCCAACGTCCTGACTTTC. It is translated as CASSPRDNSGANVLTF. The rearrangement uses TRBV7-8 and TRBJ2-6; a possible D gene is TRBD1 (6 bases). The germline CDR1 and CDR2 sequences are SGHVS and FQNEAQ. This CDR3 spans 16 amino acids. V was cut by 5 bases and J by 0 bases, with 11 bases left in between.

This clone was counted a single time. This chain connects TRBV6-2 or TRBV6-3 to TRBJ2-1; possibly TRBD2 for D (5 bases). The CDR3 covers 15 residues. With 1 base removed from V and 9 bases from J, the gap between germline ends came to 16 bases. CDR1 and CDR2 from the germline V gene are MNHEY and SVGEGT. The CDR3 sequence: CASSYFWEMEIEQFF. Here the CDR3 DNA reads TGTGCCAGCAGTTACTTCTGGGAGATGGAGATTGAGCAGTTCTTC.

The chain combines TRBV5-4 with TRBJ1-1, with D possibly TRBD1 on 5 matching bases. The germline CDR1 and CDR2 sequences are SGHNT and YYREEE (reference sequence). The CDR3 loop spans 15 amino acids. V lost 0 bases and J lost 6, with 15 bases in between. The CDR3 protein is CASSLEVRDGAEAFF. CDR3 sequence (DNA): TGTGCCAGCAGCTTGGAGGTCAGGGATGGGGCTGAAGCTTTCTTT.

The genes are TRBV19 and TRBJ2-7, with D possibly TRBD2 on 6 matching bases. Per the germline V gene, CDR1 is LNHDA and CDR2 is SQIVND (reference sequence). Trimming took off 3 bases at V and 3 bases at J, with 18 bases between the two ends. The CDR3 length is 16 residues. This CDR3 is CASSILPGASRYEQYF. The CDR3 coding sequence is TGTGCCAGTAGTATTCTCCCGGGAGCTTCTCGCTACGAGCAGTACTTC. Full variable domain (rest looked up from reference TRBV19 and TRBJ2-7): DGGITQSPKYLFRKEGQNVTLSCEQNLNHDAMYWYRQDPGQGLRLIYYSQIVNDFQKGDIAEGYSVSREKKESFPLTVTSAQKNPTAFYLCASSILPGASRYEQYFGPGTRLTVT.